This T cell receptor beta chain derives from a study of regulatory T cells in long-lasting Graves disease. To make TCR beta libraries, researchers used iRepertoire HTBI primers and Arm-PCR of CDR3 regions. MiXCR, run by TCRdb on the multiplex PCR reads, gives a single entry per CDR3 protein. The sample has about 460,000 distinct CDR3 sequences, 14% seen once. Time point meaning: newly diagnosed GD, antithyroid drugs for less than 3 months. PBMC RNA served as the TCR library source. Graves' disease diagnosis used American Thyroid Association guidelines. There are many counts of this clonotype. The CDR3 is made up of 14 amino acids. The junction had 5 bases not matched to a gene; V was cut back by 6 bases and J by 0 bases. CDR1 MNHNS and CDR2 SASEGT come from the germline V gene. The data also belong to a second study, concerning T cells in Graves' hyperthyroidism and ophthalmopathy. That paper notes: Hyperthyroidism, newly diagnosed and lasting under 2 months, affected patients aged 18 to 65.

The sample in question was peripheral blood mononuclear cells (PBMCs), obtained at new diagnosis, from a patient treated with antithyroid drugs. The sequence derives from a woman in her forties or fifties with Graves disease. The rearrangement links TRBV6-1 to TRBJ2-7, with TRBD2 identical over 7 bases. CDR3 coding DNA: TGTGCCAGCAGCAACCTAGCGGCCTCCTACGAGCAGTACTTC. This gives the protein CASSNLAASYEQYF.